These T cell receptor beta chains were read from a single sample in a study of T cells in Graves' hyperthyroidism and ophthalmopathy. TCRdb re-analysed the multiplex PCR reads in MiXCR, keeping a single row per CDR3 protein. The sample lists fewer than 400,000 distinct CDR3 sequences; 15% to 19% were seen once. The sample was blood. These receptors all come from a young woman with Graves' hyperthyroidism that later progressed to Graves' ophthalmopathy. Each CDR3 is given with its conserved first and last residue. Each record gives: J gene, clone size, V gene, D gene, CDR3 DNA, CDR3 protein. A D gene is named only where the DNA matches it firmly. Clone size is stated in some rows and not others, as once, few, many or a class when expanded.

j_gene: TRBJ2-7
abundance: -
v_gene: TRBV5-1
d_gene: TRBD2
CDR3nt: TGCGCCAGCAGGTCGGGACTAGCGGGACCGATCTACGAGCAGTACTTC
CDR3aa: CASRSGLAGPIYEQYF

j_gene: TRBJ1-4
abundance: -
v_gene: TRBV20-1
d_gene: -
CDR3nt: TGCAGTGCTGAGGGCCAGACACTGGAAAAACTGTTTTTT
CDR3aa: CSAEGQTLEKLFF

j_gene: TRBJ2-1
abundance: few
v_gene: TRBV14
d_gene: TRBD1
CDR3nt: TGTGCCAGCAGCCAAGATGAGGGGGCATTAGAACTTGAGCAGTTCTTC
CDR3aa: CASSQDEGALELEQFF

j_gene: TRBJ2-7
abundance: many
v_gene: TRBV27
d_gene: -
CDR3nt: TGTGCCAGCAGTTTATCGAGGGTTCACGAGCAGTACTTC
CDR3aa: CASSLSRVHEQYF

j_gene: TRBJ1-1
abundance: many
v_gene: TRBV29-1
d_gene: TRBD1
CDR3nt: TGCAGCGCCGGACAGGGGAACACTGAAGCTTTCTTT
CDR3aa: CSAGQGNTEAFF

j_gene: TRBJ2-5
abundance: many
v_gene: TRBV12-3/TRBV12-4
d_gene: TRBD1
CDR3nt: TGTGCCAGCAGTCAAGAACCCGGGACAGGGCAAGAGACCCAGTACTTC
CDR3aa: CASSQEPGTGQETQYF

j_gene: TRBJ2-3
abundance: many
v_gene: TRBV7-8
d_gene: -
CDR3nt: TGTGCCAGCAGCTTGAGGAAGGCTGGTAGCTCAGATACGCAGTATTTT
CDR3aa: CASSLRKAGSSDTQYF

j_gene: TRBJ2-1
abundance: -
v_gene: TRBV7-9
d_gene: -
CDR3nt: TGTGCCAGTAACTCCGGACCGAGCTCCTACAATGAGCAGTTCTTC
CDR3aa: CASNSGPSSYNEQFF

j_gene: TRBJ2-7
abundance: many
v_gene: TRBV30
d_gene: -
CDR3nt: TGTGCCTGGGGGCCGTTGACCTACGAGCAGTACTTC
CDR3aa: CAWGPLTYEQYF

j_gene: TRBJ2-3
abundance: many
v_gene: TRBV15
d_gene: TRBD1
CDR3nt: TGTGCCACCAGCCAAAACAGGGGGCCGGCAGATACGCAGTATTTT
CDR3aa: CATSQNRGPADTQYF

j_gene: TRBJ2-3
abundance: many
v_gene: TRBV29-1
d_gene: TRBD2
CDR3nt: TGCAGCGTCGATAGCGGGAGAGGGACAGATACGCAGTATTTT
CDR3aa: CSVDSGRGTDTQYF

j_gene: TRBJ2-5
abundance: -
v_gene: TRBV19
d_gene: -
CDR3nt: TGTGCCAGTGGTACGCCGTCGAGAGCGGGCATACAAGAGACCCAGTACTTC
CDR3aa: CASGTPSRAGIQETQYF

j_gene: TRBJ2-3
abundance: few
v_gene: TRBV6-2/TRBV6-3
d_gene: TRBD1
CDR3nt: TGTGCCAGCAGTCGGACAGGGGGCCACGGACTAGGCGATACGCAGTATTTT
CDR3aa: CASSRTGGHGLGDTQYF

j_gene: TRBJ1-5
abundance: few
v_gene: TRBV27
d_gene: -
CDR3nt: TGTGCCAGCAGTTTACAGGGGCGCTTTCAGCCCCAGCATTTT
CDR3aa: CASSLQGRFQPQHF

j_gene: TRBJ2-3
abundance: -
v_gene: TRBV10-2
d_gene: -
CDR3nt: TGCGCCAGCAGTGATCTGGAATCCCACACAGATACGCAGTATTTT
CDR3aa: CASSDLESHTDTQYF

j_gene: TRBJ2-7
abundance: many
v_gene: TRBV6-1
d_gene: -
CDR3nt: TGTGCCAGCAGTTACCCCCACGAGCAGTACTTC
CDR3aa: CASSYPHEQYF

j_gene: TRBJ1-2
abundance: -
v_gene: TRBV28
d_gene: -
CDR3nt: TGTGCCAGCAGTTCCGCGTCGGGACGAGCTAACTATGGCTACACCTTC
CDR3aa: CASSSASGRANYGYTF